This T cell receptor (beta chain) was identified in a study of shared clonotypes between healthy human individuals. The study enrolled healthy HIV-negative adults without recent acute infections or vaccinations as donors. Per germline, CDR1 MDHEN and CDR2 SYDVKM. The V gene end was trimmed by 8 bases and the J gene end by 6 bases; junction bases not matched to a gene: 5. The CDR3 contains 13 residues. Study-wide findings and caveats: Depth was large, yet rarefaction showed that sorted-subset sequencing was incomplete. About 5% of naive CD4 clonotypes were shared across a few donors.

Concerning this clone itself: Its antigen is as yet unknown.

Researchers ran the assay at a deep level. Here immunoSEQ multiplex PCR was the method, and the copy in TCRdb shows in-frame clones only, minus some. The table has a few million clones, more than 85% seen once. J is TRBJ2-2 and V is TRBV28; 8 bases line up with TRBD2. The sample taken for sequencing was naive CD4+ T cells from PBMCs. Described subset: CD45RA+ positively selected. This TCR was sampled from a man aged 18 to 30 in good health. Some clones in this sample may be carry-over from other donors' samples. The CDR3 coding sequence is TGTGCCAGCCTTGCGGGAGGACCCGGGGAGCTGTTTTTT. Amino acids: CASLAGGPGELFF.